These 13 T cell receptor beta chains originate from one sample sequenced in a study of OX40 agonist ivuxolimab in advanced cancers. Using immunoSEQ multiplex PCR, the repertoire was profiled, and TCRdb retains in-frame clones only, with some absent. The table shows roughly 70,000 clones, with approximately 86% occurring only once. This specimen consisted of CD4+ or CD8+ T cells sorted from blood, obtained in a trial of the OX40 agonist ivuxolimab. The source is an adult with an advanced solid tumor such as melanoma, head and neck, liver or kidney cancer.

This clone has just one count. V gene TRBV28 combines with J gene TRBJ1-5, with 10 bases that match TRBD1. Germline trimming cut 5 bases from V and 6 bases from J; bases unmatched to any gene: 13. The CDR3 spans 17 residues. The germline V gene has CDR1 MDHEN and CDR2 SYDVKM. The CDR3 sequence: CASSTYSDRGEGQPQHF. Written as DNA, the CDR3 is TGTGCCAGCAGTACTTACTCGGACAGGGGGGAAGGTCAGCCCCAGCATTTT.

This clone appeared once. The chain couples TRBV18 to TRBJ2-5, with 13 bases identical to TRBD2. Germline loops: CDR1 KGHSH, CDR2 LQKENI. The CDR3 runs 16 residues. V was clipped by 2 bases and J by 4 bases; unmatched bases: 4. For the CDR3, the DNA is TGTGCCAGCTCACCAAGGACTAGCGGGAGCATAGAGACCCAGTACTTC. Translating it yields CASSPRTSGSIETQYF.

A single count supports this clone. The rearrangement links TRBV7-9 to TRBJ2-7, with TRBD2 matching over 7 bases. J gave up 3 bases and V 0 bases, and 2 bases lay outside the gene matches. The CDR3 is made up of 14 amino acids. Germline V gene lookup returns CDR1 SEHNR and CDR2 FQNEAQ (reference sequence). CDR3: CASSLAAGVYEQYF. The CDR3 coding sequence is TGTGCCAGCAGCTTAGCGGCGGGGGTCTACGAGCAGTACTTC.

The chain employs TRBV11-2 and TRBJ2-3; the match to TRBD2 covers 11 bases. V lost 6 bases and J lost 5; bases outside the gene matches: 7. In germline, CDR1 is SGHAT, CDR2 FQNNGV. The CDR3 has 15 residues. CDR3 bases: TGTGCCAGCAGGCTAGCGGGAGGAAATGTAGATACGCAGTATTTT. Translated: CASRLAGGNVDTQYF. The full variable domain, in which reference TRBV11-2 and TRBJ2-3 provide the parts outside the CDR3, is EAGVAQSPRYKIIEKRQSVAFWCNPISGHATLYWYQQILGQGPKLLIQFQNNGVVDDSQLPKDRFSAERLKGVDSTLKIQPAKLEDSAVYLCASRLAGGNVDTQYFGPGTRLTVL.

This sequence joins TRBV6-5 and TRBJ1-3; D not certain. The germline CDR1 and CDR2 sequences are MNHEY and SVGAGI. V was clipped by 2 bases and J by 0 bases, with 8 bases between them. CDR3 length: 15 residues. CDR3 coding DNA: TGTGCCAGCAGTTACAAGCCGCGCTCTGGAAACACCATATATTTT. Amino acid sequence: CASSYKPRSGNTIYF.

This chain joins TRBV9 and TRBJ2-5; 13 bases fit TRBD2. CDR1 SGDLS and CDR2 YYNGEE come from the germline V gene. The CDR3 is 19 residues long. J lost 1 base, V lost 4 bases, and 13 bases had no gene match. The CDR3 nucleotides read TGTGCCAGCAGCCCACTTCGGACTAGCGGGAGTGGAGGCCAAGAGACCCAGTACTTC. Its translation: CASSPLRTSGSGGQETQYF.

A word on this clone: This sample also contains other DNA sequences that code for the same CDR3. CDR3 coding DNA: TGCGCCAGCAGCTTCGGCCCCAGTAGTTACGAGCAGTACTTC. Translated, it gives CASSFGPSSYEQYF. The rearrangement uses TRBV5-1 and TRBJ2-7; D gene ambiguous. V dropped 2 bases and J dropped 4 bases, with 13 bases sitting between them. Germline CDR1 SGHRS, CDR2 YFSETQ. This CDR3 has 14 residues.

The gene calls are TRBV7-2 and TRBJ2-7; D call uncertain. CDR1 is SGHTA, CDR2 FQGNSA, per germline. The CDR3 spans 14 residues. V shed 5 bases and J shed 4 bases, with 15 bases lying between them. CDR3 sequence reads: CASSPRVGGYEQYF. CDR3 bases: TGTGCCAGCAGCCCACGAGTCGGTGGGTACGAGCAGTACTTC.

This clone was seen a single time. The chain joins TRBV13 to TRBJ1-2; 7 bases are a match to TRBD1. Germline lookup yields CDR1 PRHDT and CDR2 FYEKMQ (reference sequence). V shed 4 bases and J 1 base; nucleotides not matched to a gene: 24. The CDR3 has 21 amino acids. The CDR3 DNA sequence: TGTGCCAGCAGCTCGGACAGGCCGTCCCCGAGAAGAGCCGGGGTTAACTATGGCTACACCTTC. Its protein is CASSSDRPSPRRAGVNYGYTF. Combining the CDR3 with reference TRBV13 and TRBJ1-2 gives the whole variable domain AAGVIQSPRHLIKEKRETATLKCYPIPRHDTVYWYQQGPGQDPQFLISFYEKMQSDKGSIPDRFSAQQFSDYHSELNMSSLELGDSALYFCASSSDRPSPRRAGVNYGYTFGSGTRLTVV.

This clone was picked up one time. This rearrangement joins TRBV19 to TRBJ2-3; 9 nucleotides line up with TRBD1. Germline V gives CDR1 LNHDA, CDR2 SQIVND (reference sequence). The CDR3 extends over 15 amino acids. V shed 3 bases, J shed 4 bases, and the junction held 5 bases outside the gene matches. The CDR3 here is CASSIRDRASDTQYF. DNA for the CDR3: TGTGCCAGTAGTATCCGGGACAGGGCATCAGATACGCAGTATTTT.

This CDR3 is CASSYPEGRGTGELFF. The DNA for the CDR3 is TGTGCCAGCAGTTACCCCGAGGGGCGCGGGACCGGGGAGCTGTTTTTT. The genes are TRBV6-5 and TRBJ2-2; D could derive from TRBD1 or TRBD2 (5 bases each). The V gene's germline CDR1 is MNHEY and CDR2 SVGAGI. Trimming removed 2 bases at V and 5 bases at J, with 15 bases between. There are 16 residues in the CDR3.

The genes are TRBV7-2 and TRBJ1-1, with 7 bases aligning to TRBD1. The CDR3 covers 15 residues. V lost 1 base and J lost 3; bases outside the gene matches: 5. Per the germline V gene, CDR1 is SGHTA and CDR2 is FQGNSA. The CDR3: CASSLVVRGYTEAFF. CDR3 DNA: TGTGCCAGCAGCTTAGTTGTCAGGGGGTACACTGAAGCTTTCTTT.

The V and J genes are TRBV2 and TRBJ1-4, with TRBD1 as a possible D gene (5 bases). V shed 6 bases and J shed 0 bases, with 11 bases lying between them. Germline V gene data show CDR1 as SNHLY and CDR2 as FYNNEI. The CDR3 sequence is 15 residues long. CDR3 coding DNA: TGTGCCAGCAGGGAGACAGTTGCAACTAATGAAAAACTGTTTTTT. Translated, it gives CASRETVATNEKLFF.